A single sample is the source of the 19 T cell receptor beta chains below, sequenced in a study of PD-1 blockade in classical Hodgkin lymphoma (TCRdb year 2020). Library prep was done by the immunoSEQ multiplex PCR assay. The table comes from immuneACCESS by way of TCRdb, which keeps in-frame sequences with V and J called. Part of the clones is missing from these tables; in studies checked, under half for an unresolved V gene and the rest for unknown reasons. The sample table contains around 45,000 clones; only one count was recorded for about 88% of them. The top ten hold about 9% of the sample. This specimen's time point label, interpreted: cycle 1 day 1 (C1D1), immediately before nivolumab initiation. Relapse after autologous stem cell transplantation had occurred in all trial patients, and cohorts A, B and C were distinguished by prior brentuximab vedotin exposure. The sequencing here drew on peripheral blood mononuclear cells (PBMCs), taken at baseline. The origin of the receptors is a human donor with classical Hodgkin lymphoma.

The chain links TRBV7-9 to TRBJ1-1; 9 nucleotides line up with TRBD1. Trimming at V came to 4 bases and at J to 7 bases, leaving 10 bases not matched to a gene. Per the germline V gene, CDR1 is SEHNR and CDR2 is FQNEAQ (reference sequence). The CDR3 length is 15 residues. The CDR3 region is CASSYTTGGGGEAFF. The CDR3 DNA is TGTGCCAGCAGCTACACGACAGGGGGTGGTGGTGAAGCTTTCTTT.

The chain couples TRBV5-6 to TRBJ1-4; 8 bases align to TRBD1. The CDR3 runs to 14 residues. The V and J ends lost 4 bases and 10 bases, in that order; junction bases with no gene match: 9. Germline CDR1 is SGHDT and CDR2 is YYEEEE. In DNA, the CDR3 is TGTGCCAGCAGCCCCGGACAGGGCAGGGGAAAACTGTTTTTT. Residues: CASSPGQGRGKLFF.

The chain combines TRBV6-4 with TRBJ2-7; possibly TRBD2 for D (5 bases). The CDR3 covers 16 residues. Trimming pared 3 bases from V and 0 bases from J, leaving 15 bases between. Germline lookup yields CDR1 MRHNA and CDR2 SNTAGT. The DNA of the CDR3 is TGTGCCAGCAGTGATCCAGCGGCCCTCAGCTCCTACGAGCAGTACTTC. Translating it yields CASSDPAALSSYEQYF.

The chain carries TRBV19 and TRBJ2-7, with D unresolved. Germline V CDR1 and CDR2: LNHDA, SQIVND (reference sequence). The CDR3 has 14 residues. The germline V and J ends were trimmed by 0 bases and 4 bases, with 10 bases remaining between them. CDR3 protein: CASSIDGGPYEQYF. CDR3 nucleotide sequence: TGTGCCAGTAGTATAGACGGCGGTCCTTACGAGCAGTACTTC.

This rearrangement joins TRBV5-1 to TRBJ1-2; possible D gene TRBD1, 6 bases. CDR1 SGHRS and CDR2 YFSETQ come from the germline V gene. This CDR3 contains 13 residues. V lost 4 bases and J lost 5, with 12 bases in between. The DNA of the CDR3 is TGCGCCAGCAGCCTCGGGACACTTTATGGCTACACCTTC. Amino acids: CASSLGTLYGYTF.

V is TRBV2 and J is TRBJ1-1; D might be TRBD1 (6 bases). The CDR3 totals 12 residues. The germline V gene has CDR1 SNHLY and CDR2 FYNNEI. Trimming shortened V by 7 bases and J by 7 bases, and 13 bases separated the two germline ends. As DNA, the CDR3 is TGTGCCAGCATCCGAGGGGGGAGTGAAGCTTTCTTT. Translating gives CASIRGGSEAFF.

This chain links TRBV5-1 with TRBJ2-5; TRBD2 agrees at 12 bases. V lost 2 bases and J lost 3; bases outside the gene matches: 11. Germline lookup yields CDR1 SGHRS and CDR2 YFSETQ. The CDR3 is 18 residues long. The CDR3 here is CASSFTGTSGWSEETQYF. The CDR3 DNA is TGCGCCAGCAGCTTTACCGGGACTAGCGGGTGGAGCGAAGAGACCCAGTACTTC.

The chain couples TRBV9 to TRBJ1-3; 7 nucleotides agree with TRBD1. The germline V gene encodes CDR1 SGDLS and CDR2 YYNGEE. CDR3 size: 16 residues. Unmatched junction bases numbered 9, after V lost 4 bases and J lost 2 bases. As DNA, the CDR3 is TGTGCCAGCAGCACGGCGACAGGGTTTACTGGAAACACCATATATTTT. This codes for CASSTATGFTGNTIYF.

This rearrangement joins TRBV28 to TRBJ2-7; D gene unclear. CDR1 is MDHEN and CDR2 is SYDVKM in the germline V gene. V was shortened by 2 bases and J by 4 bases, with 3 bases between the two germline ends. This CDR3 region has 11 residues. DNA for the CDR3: TGTGCCAGCAGTTTAGGATACGAGCAGTACTTC. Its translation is CASSLGYEQYF.

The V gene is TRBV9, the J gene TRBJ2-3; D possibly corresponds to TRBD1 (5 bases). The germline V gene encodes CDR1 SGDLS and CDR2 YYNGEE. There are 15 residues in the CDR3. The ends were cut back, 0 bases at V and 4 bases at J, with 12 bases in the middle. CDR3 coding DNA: TGTGCCAGCAGCGTAGGGGGCAGGGAAGCAGATACGCAGTATTTT. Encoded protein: CASSVGGREADTQYF.

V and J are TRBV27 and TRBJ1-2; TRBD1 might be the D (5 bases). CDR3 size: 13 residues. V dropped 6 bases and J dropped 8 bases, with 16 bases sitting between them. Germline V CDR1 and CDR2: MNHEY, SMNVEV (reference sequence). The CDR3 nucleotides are TGTGCCAGCAGCGGGCAGGGATATTGGGGCTACACCTTC. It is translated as CASSGQGYWGYTF.

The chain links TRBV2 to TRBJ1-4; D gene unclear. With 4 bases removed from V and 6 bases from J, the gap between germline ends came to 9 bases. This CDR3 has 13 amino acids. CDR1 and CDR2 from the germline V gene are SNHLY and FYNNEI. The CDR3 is CASSVRGYEKLFF. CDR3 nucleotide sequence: TGTGCCAGCAGTGTGCGTGGGTATGAAAAACTGTTTTTT.

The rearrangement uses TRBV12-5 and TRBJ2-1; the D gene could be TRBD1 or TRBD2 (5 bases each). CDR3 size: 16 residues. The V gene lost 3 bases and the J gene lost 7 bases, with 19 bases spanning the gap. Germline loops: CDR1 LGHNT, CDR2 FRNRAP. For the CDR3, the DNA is TGTGCTAGTGGTTTTTCCGGGGCCCGAGCTACAAATGAGCAGTTCTTC. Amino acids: CASGFSGARATNEQFF.

In DNA, the CDR3 is TGTGCCAGCAGACCCGACAGGGGCGCTAGGGAGACCCAGTACTTC. It translates to CASRPDRGARETQYF. This chain links TRBV28 with TRBJ2-7; 8 bases are shared with TRBD1. The J call may be incorrect, as the DNA end agrees better with TRBJ2-5. This CDR3 comprises 15 residues. CDR1 MDHEN and CDR2 SYDVKM come from the germline V gene.

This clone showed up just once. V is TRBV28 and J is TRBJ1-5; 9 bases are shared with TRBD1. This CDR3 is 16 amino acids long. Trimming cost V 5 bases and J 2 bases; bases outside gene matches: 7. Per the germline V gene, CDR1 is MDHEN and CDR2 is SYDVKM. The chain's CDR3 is CASSEGQGARNQPQHF. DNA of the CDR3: TGTGCCAGCAGTGAGGGACAGGGCGCCCGCAATCAGCCCCAGCATTTT.

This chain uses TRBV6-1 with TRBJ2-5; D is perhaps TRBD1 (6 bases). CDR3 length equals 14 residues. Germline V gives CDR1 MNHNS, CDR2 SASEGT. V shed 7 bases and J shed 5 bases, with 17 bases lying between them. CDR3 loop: CASTSGAAWETQYF. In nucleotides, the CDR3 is TGTGCCAGCACTTCAGGGGCGGCCTGGGAGACCCAGTACTTC.

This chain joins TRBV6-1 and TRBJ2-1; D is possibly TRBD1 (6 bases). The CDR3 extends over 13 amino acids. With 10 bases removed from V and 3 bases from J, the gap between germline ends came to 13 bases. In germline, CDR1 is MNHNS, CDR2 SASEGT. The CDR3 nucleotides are TGTGCCACCCGGGACACAAACTACAATGAGCAGTTCTTC. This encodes CATRDTNYNEQFF.

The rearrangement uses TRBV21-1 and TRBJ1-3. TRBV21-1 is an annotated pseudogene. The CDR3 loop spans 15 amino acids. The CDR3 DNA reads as TGTGCCAGCAGGAAAGCGGGGAGCTCTGGAAACACCATATATTTT. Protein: CASRKAGSSGNTIYF.

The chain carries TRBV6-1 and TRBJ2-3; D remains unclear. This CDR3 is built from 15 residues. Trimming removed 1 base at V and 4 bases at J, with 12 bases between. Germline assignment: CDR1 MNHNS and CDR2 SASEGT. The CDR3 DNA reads TGTGCCAGCAGTGAAGGTTATAGCTTGCCAGATACGCAGTATTTT. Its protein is CASSEGYSLPDTQYF.